Below, 6 T cell receptor beta chains from the same sample are listed, as sequenced in a study of shared clonotypes between healthy human individuals. Generated by immunoSEQ multiplex PCR, the TCRdb table keeps only in-frame clones and is missing some. Of 180,000 or so clones listed, roughly 91% are singletons. Sequenced sample: naive CD4+ T cells sorted from blood. Sample subset: CD45RA+ positively selected. Source of these receptors: a woman aged 25 to 45 in good health.

In its sample, this clone was seen once. The chain carries TRBV10-3 and TRBJ2-7, with D possibly matching TRBD1 (5 bases). Germline V gene lookup returns CDR1 ENHRY and CDR2 SYGVKD. This CDR3 has 14 amino acids. V lost 3 bases and J lost 5, with 14 bases in between. CDR3 residues: CAISDGAGKHEQYF. The CDR3 DNA follows: TGTGCCATCAGTGATGGGGCAGGGAAGCACGAGCAGTACTTC.

The chain carries TRBV5-1 and TRBJ1-1; no definite D call. The germline gives CDR1 SGHRS, CDR2 YFSETQ. This CDR3 is built from 13 residues. Trimming stripped 5 bases from V and 0 bases from J, with 8 bases between. CDR3 loop: CASRDGLNTEAFF. The CDR3 region has the DNA TGCGCCAGCAGAGACGGATTGAACACTGAAGCTTTCTTT. Full variable domain (outside the CDR3, taken from reference TRBV5-1 and TRBJ1-1): KAGVTQTPRYLIKTRGQQVTLSCSPISGHRSVSWYQQTPGQGLQFLFEYFSETQRNKGNFPGRFSGRQFSNSRSEMNVSTLELGDSALYLCASRDGLNTEAFFGQGTRLTVV.

The V gene is TRBV6-4, the J gene TRBJ2-1, with 8 bases lining up with TRBD2. The V segment lost 7 bases and the J segment 12 bases; nucleotides outside the gene matches: 11. This CDR3 is built from 13 residues. The germline V gene has CDR1 MRHNA and CDR2 SNTAGT. CDR3: CASTRLAPLWQFF. CDR3 nucleotide sequence: TGTGCCAGCACCAGACTAGCGCCCTTATGGCAGTTCTTC.

This chain joins TRBV28 and TRBJ1-2; possible D gene TRBD1, 5 bases. This CDR3 comprises 16 residues. Looked up from germline, CDR1 is MDHEN and CDR2 is SYDVKM. The V gene lost 7 bases and the J gene lost 1 base, with 19 bases spanning the gap. The CDR3 nucleotides read TGTGCCAGCACCCCCGGCGGGGGGGTTCTTAACTATGGCTACACCTTC. Amino acid sequence: CASTPGGGVLNYGYTF.

The chain employs TRBV5-1 and TRBJ2-1; 13 bases fit TRBD2. Germline assignment: CDR1 SGHRS and CDR2 YFSETQ. CDR3 length: 16 residues. V trimming: 2 bases; J trimming: 7 bases; junction bases outside the gene matches: 6. In nucleotides, the CDR3 is TGCGCCAGCAGCTTTGGAGGACTAGCGGGAGTTAATGAGCAGTTCTTC. It specifies CASSFGGLAGVNEQFF.

This chain joins TRBV5-1 and TRBJ2-5; 13 positions match TRBD2. The CDR3 has 15 amino acids. Trimming removed 3 bases from V and 3 bases from J; junction bases left unmatched: 2. The germline V gene encodes CDR1 SGHRS and CDR2 YFSETQ. CDR3 sequence reads: CASSSGLAGKETQYF. For the CDR3, the DNA is TGCGCCAGCAGCTCGGGACTAGCGGGAAAAGAGACCCAGTACTTC.